These 23 T cell receptor beta chains were all obtained from the same sample, sequenced in a study of blood T cell repertoires in COVID-19. Profiling relied on immunoSEQ multiplex PCR, and the TCRdb table lists in-frame clones only, not all of them. The sample has under 300,000 clones, under 90% seen once. The sequenced sample was PBMCs or T cells enriched from blood (not recorded which). These TCRs come from a man between 18 and 29 years old who had recovered from COVID-19.

The chain joins TRBV3-1 (or the pseudogene TRBV3-2) to TRBJ1-3, with D possibly TRBD1 on 5 matching bases. This CDR3 comprises 13 residues. Germline-derived CDR1 and CDR2 are LGHDT and YNNKEL (reference sequence). V gave up 3 bases and J gave up 3 bases, with 6 bases separating them. The CDR3 spells CASSQGLGNTIYF. Here the CDR3 DNA reads TGTGCCAGCAGCCAGGGACTTGGAAACACCATATATTTT.

CDR3 region: CASSQIRGQDGYTF. The CDR3 DNA is TGTGCCAGCAGCCAAATTAGGGGTCAGGATGGCTACACCTTC. This sequence joins TRBV7-9 and TRBJ1-2; possibly TRBD1 for D (5 bases). The CDR3 spans 14 residues. The V gene lost 5 bases and the J gene lost 6 bases, with 16 bases spanning the gap. Germline-derived CDR1 and CDR2 are SEHNR and FQNEAQ (reference sequence). Complete variable domain (other parts from reference TRBV7-9 and TRBJ1-2): DTGVSQNPRHKITKRGQNVTFRCDPISEHNRLYWYRQTLGQGPEFLTYFQNEAQLEKSRLLSDRFSAERPKGSFSTLEIQRTEQGDSAMYLCASSQIRGQDGYTFGSGTRLTVV.

This clone was recorded only once. DNA for the CDR3: TGTGCCAGCAGCGGGACAGAGGACACCGGGGAGCTGTTTTTT. Translated: CASSGTEDTGELFF. J is TRBJ2-2 and V is TRBV7-8; TRBD1 aligns across 7 bases. The CDR3 is made up of 14 amino acids. Germline lookup yields CDR1 SGHVS and CDR2 FQNEAQ. With V trimmed by 5 bases and J by 3 bases, 3 bases remained unmatched.

The chain combines TRBV13 with TRBJ1-5; TRBD1 matches 10 bases. Germline V gene sequence: CDR1 PRHDT, CDR2 FYEKMQ (reference sequence). The J segment lost 2 bases and the V segment lost 8 bases, leaving 0 bases of the junction unmatched. The CDR3 has 13 amino acids. Here the CDR3 DNA reads TGTGCCAGCGGGACAGGGGGCAATCAGCCCCAGCATTTT. Encoded protein: CASGTGGNQPQHF.

This clone was found a few times. V is TRBV27 and J is TRBJ1-5; 8 nucleotides align to TRBD1. V dropped 0 bases and J dropped 6; count of bases not matched to a gene: 4. The CDR3 totals 15 residues. Looked up from germline, CDR1 is MNHEY and CDR2 is SMNVEV (reference sequence). The CDR3 DNA reads as TGTGCCAGCAGTTTATCTCAGGGGGCGTTTCAGCCCCAGCATTTT. Translated: CASSLSQGAFQPQHF.

This chain's CDR3 is CASPGSRDEQFF. CDR3 DNA sequence: TGTGCCAGCCCGGGAAGCCGAGATGAGCAGTTCTTC. The gene calls are TRBV5-8 and TRBJ2-1, with D perhaps TRBD2 (5 bases). The CDR3 consists of 12 residues. Trimming stripped 7 bases from V and 8 bases from J, with 13 bases between. Germline CDR1 SGHTS, CDR2 YDEGEE.

This clone was found a few times. This chain connects TRBV5-1 to TRBJ2-7; 8 nucleotides match TRBD2. Losses at the gene ends were 3 bases for V and 4 bases for J; bases not matched to a gene: 9. There are 15 residues in the CDR3. Germline V gives CDR1 SGHRS, CDR2 YFSETQ. The CDR3 DNA sequence: TGCGCCAGCAGCTGGGCCCTGGGACTAGAGTACGAGCAGTACTTC. Amino acid sequence: CASSWALGLEYEQYF.

The V call is TRBV28, the J call TRBJ1-3; TRBD1 agrees at 8 bases. CDR3 length equals 14 residues. Germline CDR1 reads MDHEN; CDR2 reads SYDVKM. V lost 5 bases to trimming and J lost 3 bases; unmatched junction nucleotides: 3. The CDR3 sequence: CASSRQGIGNTIYF. CDR3 DNA sequence: TGTGCCAGCAGTAGACAGGGGATTGGAAACACCATATATTTT.

The chain couples TRBV24-1 to TRBJ1-2, with a weak D call TRBD1 (6 bases). The CDR3 sequence is 13 residues long. Trimming pared 3 bases from V and 8 bases from J, leaving 12 bases between. The V gene's germline CDR1 is KGHDR and CDR2 SFDVKD. The CDR3 DNA sequence: TGTGCCACCAGTGATCAGACAGGTGGCGGCTACACCTTC. It yields the protein CATSDQTGGGYTF.

J is TRBJ2-5 and V is TRBV7-2, with D maybe TRBD2 (7 bases). V lost 2 bases to trimming and J lost 5 bases, with 12 bases between them. The CDR3 is 14 residues long. Germline loops: CDR1 SGHTA, CDR2 FQGNSA. The CDR3 DNA reads TGTGCCAGCAGCTTACGGGGGGCCGGGGAGACCCAGTACTTC. Protein sequence: CASSLRGAGETQYF.

The J gene is TRBJ1-2, the V gene TRBV6-5; 9 bases match TRBD1. The CDR3 runs 14 residues. Germline loops: CDR1 MNHEY, CDR2 SVGAGI. The J segment lost 5 bases and the V segment lost 8 bases, leaving 9 bases of the junction unmatched. CDR3 DNA sequence: TGTGCCAGCGGGACCGGGACAGGGTCATATGGCTACACCTTC. The encoded protein is CASGTGTGSYGYTF.

V is TRBV11-3 and J is TRBJ2-1; D gene unclear. The V gene lost 2 bases and the J gene lost 7 bases, with 9 bases spanning the gap. CDR1 is SGHNT and CDR2 is YENEEA in the germline V gene. The CDR3 is 13 residues long. CDR3 sequence: CASSLIESNEQFF. The CDR3 coding sequence is TGTGCCAGCAGCTTAATTGAGAGTAATGAGCAGTTCTTC.

The genes are TRBV11-3 and TRBJ2-1; D may be TRBD2 (5 bases). The V and J ends lost 3 bases and 2 bases respectively, with 23 bases between them. The CDR3 contains 19 residues. Looked up from germline, CDR1 is SGHNT and CDR2 is YENEEA. The CDR3 DNA is TGTGCCAGCAGCTTTAGTAGAGGGAGCGTTCTTACAACCTACAATGAGCAGTTCTTC. Amino acid sequence: CASSFSRGSVLTTYNEQFF. Full variable domain (remainder filled in from reference TRBV11-3 and TRBJ2-1): EAGVVQSPRYKIIEKKQPVAFWCNPISGHNTLYWYLQNLGQGPELLIRYENEEAVDDSQLPKDRFSAERLKGVDSTLKIQPAELGDSAVYLCASSFSRGSVLTTYNEQFFGPGTRLTVL.

This chain joins TRBV27 and TRBJ1-1; TRBD1 agrees at 7 bases. J lost 4 bases, V lost 6 bases, and 8 bases had no gene match. The CDR3 consists of 14 residues. Looked up from germline, CDR1 is MNHEY and CDR2 is SMNVEV (reference sequence). CDR3: CASSRRGLGTEAFF. CDR3 coding DNA: TGTGCCAGCAGCCGAAGGGGGCTTGGCACTGAAGCTTTCTTT.

V usage is TRBV28 and J usage is TRBJ1-4; 7 nucleotides align to TRBD1. Germline trimming cut 8 bases from V and 12 bases from J; bases unmatched to any gene: 12. Germline V gene sequence: CDR1 MDHEN, CDR2 SYDVKM. This CDR3 contains 13 residues. CDR3 in amino acids: CASERGPLSELFF. As DNA, the CDR3 is TGTGCCAGCGAAAGGGGGCCCCTCTCTGAACTGTTTTTT.

The chain uses TRBV2 and TRBJ2-1; D possibly corresponds to TRBD1 (6 bases). This CDR3 region has 15 residues. Germline V CDR1 and CDR2: SNHLY, FYNNEI. Trimming left V 7 bases short and J 5 bases short, with 18 bases between. CDR3 bases: TGTGCCAGCATCGTTTTCACAGGGTACGACAATGAGCAGTTCTTC. Protein sequence: CASIVFTGYDNEQFF. Full variable domain (rest looked up from reference TRBV2 and TRBJ2-1): EPEVTQTPSHQVTQMGQEVILRCVPISNHLYFYWYRQILGQKVEFLVSFYNNEISEKSEIFDDQFSVERPDGSNFTLKIRSTKLEDSAMYFCASIVFTGYDNEQFFGPGTRLTVL.

The chain employs TRBV15 and TRBJ2-2; 9 bases agree with TRBD1. The CDR3 has 14 amino acids. J gave up 5 bases and V 7 bases, and 5 bases lay outside the gene matches. The germline CDR1 and CDR2 sequences are LNHNV and YYDKDF (reference sequence). The DNA of the CDR3 is TGTGCCACCATCGACAGGGGGGGGACCGGGGAGCTGTTTTTT. Its translation: CATIDRGGTGELFF.

The chain links TRBV4-1 to TRBJ2-1, with D perhaps TRBD2 (5 bases). Trimming pared 1 base from V and 0 bases from J, leaving 16 bases between. Germline assignment: CDR1 MGHRA and CDR2 YSYEKL. This CDR3 is built from 18 residues. CDR3 DNA: TGCGCCAGCAGCCAAGGGACCGATCCGGGGAACTCCTACAATGAGCAGTTCTTC. Translated, it gives CASSQGTDPGNSYNEQFF.

V gene TRBV2 combines with J gene TRBJ1-3, with D perhaps TRBD1 (6 bases). V was clipped by 6 bases and J by 0 bases, with 15 bases between them. This CDR3 is built from 16 residues. Germline values: CDR1 SNHLY, CDR2 FYNNEI. The CDR3 nucleotides are TGTGCCAGCAGCCAAGACAGGTTAAGCTCTGGAAACACCATATATTTT. This codes for CASSQDRLSSGNTIYF. The full variable domain, with the rest looked up from reference TRBV2 and TRBJ1-3, is EPEVTQTPSHQVTQMGQEVILRCVPISNHLYFYWYRQILGQKVEFLVSFYNNEISEKSEIFDDQFSVERPDGSNFTLKIRSTKLEDSAMYFCASSQDRLSSGNTIYFGEGSWLTVV.

This clone showed up just once. The chain recombines TRBV7-2 with TRBJ2-3; the D gene is possibly TRBD1 (5 bases). The CDR3 is made up of 14 amino acids. V dropped 1 base and J dropped 4 bases, with 9 bases sitting between them. The germline CDR1 and CDR2 sequences are SGHTA and FQGNSA. This chain's CDR3 is CASSLGTRADTQYF. In DNA form, the CDR3 reads TGTGCCAGCAGCTTAGGAACCAGGGCAGATACGCAGTATTTT.

The V call is TRBV28, the J call TRBJ1-6; a weak D match, TRBD1 (6 bases). Trimming cost V 6 bases and J 9 bases, with 18 bases left between them. Per the germline V gene, CDR1 is MDHEN and CDR2 is SYDVKM. The CDR3 covers 15 residues. CDR3 nucleotide sequence: TGTGCCAGCAGAAAAACAGGGAACCGGGGTTCACCCCTCCACTTT. This sequence encodes CASRKTGNRGSPLHF. The full variable domain, with the rest looked up from reference TRBV28 and TRBJ1-6, is DVKVTQSSRYLVKRTGEKVFLECVQDMDHENMFWYRQDPGLGLRLIYFSYDVKMKEKGDIPEGYSVSREKKERFSLILESASTNQTSMYLCASRKTGNRGSPLHFGNGTRLTVT.

CDR3 coding DNA: TGTGCTAGTGGCCCCTCTGCGGGGGGCCTCCACTCCTACAATGAGCAGTTCTTC. Its protein is CASGPSAGGLHSYNEQFF. The rearrangement links TRBV12-5 to TRBJ2-1; 8 nucleotides line up with TRBD2. This CDR3 contains 18 residues. Trimming cost V 6 bases and J 0 bases; bases outside gene matches: 13. Germline CDR1 reads LGHNT; CDR2 reads FRNRAP.

This clone was detected once. Compared with germline, one end of the junction differs, possibly owing to a read error. The J gene is TRBJ1-3, the V gene TRBV6-6; TRBD1 aligns across 9 bases. Germline-derived CDR1 and CDR2 are MNHNY and SVGAGI (reference sequence). The CDR3 is 12 amino acids. The CDR3 sequence is CASSYGQGMFSF. The CDR3, as DNA: TGTGCCAGCAGTTACGGACAGGGGATGTTCAGTTTT.